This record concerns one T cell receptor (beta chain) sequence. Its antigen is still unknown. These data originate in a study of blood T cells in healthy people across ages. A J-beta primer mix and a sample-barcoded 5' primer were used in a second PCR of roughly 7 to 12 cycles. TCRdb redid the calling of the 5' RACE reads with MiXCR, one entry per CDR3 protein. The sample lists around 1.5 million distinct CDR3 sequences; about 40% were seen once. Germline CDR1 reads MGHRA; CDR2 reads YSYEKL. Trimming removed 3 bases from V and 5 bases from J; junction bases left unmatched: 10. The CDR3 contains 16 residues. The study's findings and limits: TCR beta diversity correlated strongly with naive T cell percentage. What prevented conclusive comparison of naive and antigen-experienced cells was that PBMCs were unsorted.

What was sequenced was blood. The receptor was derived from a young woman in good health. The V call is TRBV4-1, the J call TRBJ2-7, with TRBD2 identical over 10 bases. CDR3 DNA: TGCGCCAGCAGCCATATATTAGCGGGAGGACTTAACGAGCAGTACTTC. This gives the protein CASSHILAGGLNEQYF.